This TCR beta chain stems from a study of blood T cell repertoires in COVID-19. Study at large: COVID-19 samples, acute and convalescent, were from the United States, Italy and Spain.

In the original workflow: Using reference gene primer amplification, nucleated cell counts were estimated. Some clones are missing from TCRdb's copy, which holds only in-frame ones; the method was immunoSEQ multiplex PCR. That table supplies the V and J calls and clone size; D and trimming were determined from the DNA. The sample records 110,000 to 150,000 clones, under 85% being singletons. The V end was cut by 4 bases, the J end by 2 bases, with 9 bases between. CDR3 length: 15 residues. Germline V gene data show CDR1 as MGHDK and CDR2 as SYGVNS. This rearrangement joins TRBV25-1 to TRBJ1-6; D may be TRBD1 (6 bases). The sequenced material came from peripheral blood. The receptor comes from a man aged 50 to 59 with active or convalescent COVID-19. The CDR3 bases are TGTGCCAGCAGTGTAGAGGGGGCCTATAATTCACCCCTCCACTTT. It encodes CASSVEGAYNSPLHF.